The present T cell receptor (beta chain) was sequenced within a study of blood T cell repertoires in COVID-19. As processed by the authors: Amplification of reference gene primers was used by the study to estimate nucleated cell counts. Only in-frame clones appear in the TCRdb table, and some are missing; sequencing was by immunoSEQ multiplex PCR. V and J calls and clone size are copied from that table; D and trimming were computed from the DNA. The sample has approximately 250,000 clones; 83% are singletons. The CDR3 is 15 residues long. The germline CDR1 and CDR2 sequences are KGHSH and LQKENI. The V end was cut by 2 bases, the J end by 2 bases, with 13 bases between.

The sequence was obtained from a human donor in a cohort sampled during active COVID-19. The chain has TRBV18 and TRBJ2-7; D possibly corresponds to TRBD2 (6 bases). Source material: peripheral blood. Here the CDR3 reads CASSPGGSLTYEQYF. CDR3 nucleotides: TGTGCCAGCTCACCAGGGGGGTCCCTGACCTACGAGCAGTACTTC.